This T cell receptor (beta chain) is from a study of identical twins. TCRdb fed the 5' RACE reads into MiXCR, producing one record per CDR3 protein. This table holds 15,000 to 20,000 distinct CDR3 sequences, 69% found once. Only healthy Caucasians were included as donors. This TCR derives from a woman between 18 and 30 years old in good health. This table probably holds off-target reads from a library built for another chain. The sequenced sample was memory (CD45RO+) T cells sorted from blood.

Here the CDR3 reads CSAAGTGTYQPQHF. As DNA, the CDR3 is TGCAGTGCTGCCGGGACAGGGACGTATCAGCCCCAGCATTTT. This rearrangement joins TRBV20-1 to TRBJ1-5, with 9 nucleotides matching TRBD1. Looked up from germline, CDR1 is DFQATT and CDR2 is SNEGSKA (reference sequence). This CDR3 region has 14 residues. Losses at the gene ends were 5 bases for V and 5 bases for J; bases not matched to a gene: 7.